This TCR beta chain emerged from a study of beta chain features in type 1 diabetes. Germline V gene sequence: CDR1 SGDLS, CDR2 YYNGEE. V gave up 2 bases and J gave up 0 bases, with 6 bases separating them. This CDR3 is built from 15 residues. To note about this clone: At the DNA level, this CDR3 is encoded by other sequences in the same sample as well.

Expressed TCRB transcripts were sequenced because the entire RNA isolate underwent reverse transcription. The data were produced by immunoSEQ multiplex PCR, yet TCRdb's version contains in-frame clones alone and is incomplete. The table includes fewer than 900,000 clones, about a sixth detected once. This clonotype was obtained from a woman aged 18-29 years in good health. The sequencing input was naive CD4+ T cells from blood. The V call is TRBV9, the J call TRBJ2-6; D remains ambiguous. CDR3 coding DNA: TGTGCCAGCAGCGTTCCAGGCTCTGGGGCCAACGTCCTGACTTTC. Protein sequence: CASSVPGSGANVLTF.